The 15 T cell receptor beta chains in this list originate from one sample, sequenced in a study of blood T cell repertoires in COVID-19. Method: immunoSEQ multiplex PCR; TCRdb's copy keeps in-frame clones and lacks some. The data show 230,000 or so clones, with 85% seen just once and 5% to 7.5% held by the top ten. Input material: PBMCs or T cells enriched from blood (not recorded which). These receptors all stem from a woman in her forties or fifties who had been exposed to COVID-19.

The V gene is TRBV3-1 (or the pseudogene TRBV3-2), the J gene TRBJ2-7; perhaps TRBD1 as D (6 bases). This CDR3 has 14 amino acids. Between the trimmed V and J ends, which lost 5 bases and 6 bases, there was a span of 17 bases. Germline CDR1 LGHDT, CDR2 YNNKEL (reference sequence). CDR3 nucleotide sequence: TGTGCCAGCAGCTACGGACAGAATGGAGGCGAGCAGTACTTC. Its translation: CASSYGQNGGEQYF.

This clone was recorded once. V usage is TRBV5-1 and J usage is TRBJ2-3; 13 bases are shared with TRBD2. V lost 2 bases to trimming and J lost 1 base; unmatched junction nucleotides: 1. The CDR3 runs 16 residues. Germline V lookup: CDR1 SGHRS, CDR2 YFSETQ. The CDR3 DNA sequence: TGCGCCAGCAGCTTACTAGCGGGGGGGCGCACAGATACGCAGTATTTT. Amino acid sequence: CASSLLAGGRTDTQYF.

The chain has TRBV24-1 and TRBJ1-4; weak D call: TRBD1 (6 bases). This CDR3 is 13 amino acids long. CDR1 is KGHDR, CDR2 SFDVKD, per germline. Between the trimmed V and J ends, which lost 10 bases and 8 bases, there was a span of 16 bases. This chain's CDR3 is CATQGARGEKLFF. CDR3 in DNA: TGTGCCACACAGGGTGCCCGAGGGGAAAAACTGTTTTTT.

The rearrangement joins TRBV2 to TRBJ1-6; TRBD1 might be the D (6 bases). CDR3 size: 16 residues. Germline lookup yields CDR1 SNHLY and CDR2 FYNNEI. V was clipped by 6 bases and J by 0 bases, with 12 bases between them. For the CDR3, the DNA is TGTGCCAGCAGCTTTAACAGGGACTCCTATAATTCACCCCTCCACTTT. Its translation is CASSFNRDSYNSPLHF. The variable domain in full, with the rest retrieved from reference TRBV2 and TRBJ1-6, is EPEVTQTPSHQVTQMGQEVILRCVPISNHLYFYWYRQILGQKVEFLVSFYNNEISEKSEIFDDQFSVERPDGSNFTLKIRSTKLEDSAMYFCASSFNRDSYNSPLHFGNGTRLTVT.

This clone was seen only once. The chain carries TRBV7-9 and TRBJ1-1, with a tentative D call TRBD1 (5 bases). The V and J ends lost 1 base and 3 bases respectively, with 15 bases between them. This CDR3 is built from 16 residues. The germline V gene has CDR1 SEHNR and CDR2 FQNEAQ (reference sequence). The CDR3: CASSLVSPRADTEAFF. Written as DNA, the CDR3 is TGTGCCAGCAGCTTAGTCTCTCCCAGGGCAGACACTGAAGCTTTCTTT.

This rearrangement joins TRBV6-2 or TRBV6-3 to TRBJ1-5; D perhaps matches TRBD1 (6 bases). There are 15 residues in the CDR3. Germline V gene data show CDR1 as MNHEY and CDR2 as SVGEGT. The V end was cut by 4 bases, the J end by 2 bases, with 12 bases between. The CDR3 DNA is TGTGCCAGCAGTTCTGGACAGATAGGCAATCAGCCCCAGCATTTT. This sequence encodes CASSSGQIGNQPQHF.

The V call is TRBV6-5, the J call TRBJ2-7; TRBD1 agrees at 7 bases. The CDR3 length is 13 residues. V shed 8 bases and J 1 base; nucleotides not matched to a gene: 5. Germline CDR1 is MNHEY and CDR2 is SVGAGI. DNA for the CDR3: TGTGCCAGCGGCCCAGGGGGTTCCTACGAGCAGTACTTC. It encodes CASGPGGSYEQYF.

The CDR3 reads CASSQSGYTEAFF. CDR3 in DNA: TGTGCCAGCAGCCAATCAGGGTACACTGAAGCTTTCTTT. The rearrangement uses TRBV9 and TRBJ1-1; D is possibly TRBD1 (5 bases). Germline V gives CDR1 SGDLS, CDR2 YYNGEE. CDR3 length equals 13 residues. V lost 4 bases to trimming and J lost 3 bases, with 10 bases between them.

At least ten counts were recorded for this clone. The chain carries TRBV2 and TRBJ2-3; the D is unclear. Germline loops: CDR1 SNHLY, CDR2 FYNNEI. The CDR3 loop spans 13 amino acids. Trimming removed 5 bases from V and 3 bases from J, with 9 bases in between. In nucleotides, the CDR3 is TGTGCCAGCAGTCAGAGGTCGACAGATACGCAGTATTTT. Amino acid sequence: CASSQRSTDTQYF. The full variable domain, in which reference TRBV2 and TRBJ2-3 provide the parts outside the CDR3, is EPEVTQTPSHQVTQMGQEVILRCVPISNHLYFYWYRQILGQKVEFLVSFYNNEISEKSEIFDDQFSVERPDGSNFTLKIRSTKLEDSAMYFCASSQRSTDTQYFGPGTRLTVL.

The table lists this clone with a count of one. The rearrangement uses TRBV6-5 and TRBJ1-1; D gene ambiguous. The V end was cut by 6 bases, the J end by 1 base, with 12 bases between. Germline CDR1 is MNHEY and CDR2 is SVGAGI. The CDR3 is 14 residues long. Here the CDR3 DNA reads TGTGCCAGCAGGAGGGATTTTTCGAACACTGAAGCTTTCTTT. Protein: CASRRDFSNTEAFF.

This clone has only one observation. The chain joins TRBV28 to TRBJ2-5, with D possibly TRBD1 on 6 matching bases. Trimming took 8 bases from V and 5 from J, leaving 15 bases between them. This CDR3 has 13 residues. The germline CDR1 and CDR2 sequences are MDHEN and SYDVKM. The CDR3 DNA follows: TGTGCCAGCGGGTTCAGGGGATTGGAGACCCAGTACTTC. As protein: CASGFRGLETQYF.

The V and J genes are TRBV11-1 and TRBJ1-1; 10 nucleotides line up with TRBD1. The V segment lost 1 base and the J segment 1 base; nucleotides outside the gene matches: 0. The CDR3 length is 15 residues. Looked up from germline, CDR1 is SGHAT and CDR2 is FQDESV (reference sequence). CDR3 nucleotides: TGTGCCAGCAGCTTAGGGGACAGGGGGAACACTGAAGCTTTCTTT. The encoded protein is CASSLGDRGNTEAFF.

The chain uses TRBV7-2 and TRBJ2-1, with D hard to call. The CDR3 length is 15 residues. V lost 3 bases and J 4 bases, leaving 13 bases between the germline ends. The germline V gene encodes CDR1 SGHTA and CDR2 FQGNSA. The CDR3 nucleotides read TGTGCCAGCAGCTTCGACTCCACGGCATACAATGAGCAGTTCTTC. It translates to CASSFDSTAYNEQFF. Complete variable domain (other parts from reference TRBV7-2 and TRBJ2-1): GAGVSQSPSNKVTEKGKDVELRCDPISGHTALYWYRQSLGQGLEFLIYFQGNSAPDKSGLPSDRFSAERTGGSVSTLTIQRTQQEDSAVYLCASSFDSTAYNEQFFGPGTRLTVL.

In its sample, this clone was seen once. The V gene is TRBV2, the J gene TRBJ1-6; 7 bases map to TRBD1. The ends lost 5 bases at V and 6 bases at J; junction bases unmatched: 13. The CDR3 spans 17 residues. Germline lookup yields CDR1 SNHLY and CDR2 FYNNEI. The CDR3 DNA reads TGTGCCAGCAGTTCTAAACTGGGACAGCGGCCTAATTCACCCCTCCACTTT. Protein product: CASSSKLGQRPNSPLHF.

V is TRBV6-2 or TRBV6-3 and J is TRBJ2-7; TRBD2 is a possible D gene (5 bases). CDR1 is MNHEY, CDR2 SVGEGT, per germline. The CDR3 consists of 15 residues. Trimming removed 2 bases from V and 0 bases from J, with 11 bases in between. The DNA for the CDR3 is TGTGCCAGCAGTTACGAGGGTTCCTCCTCCTACGAGCAGTACTTC. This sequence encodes CASSYEGSSSYEQYF.